The rows below give T cell receptor beta chains drawn from one sample of a study of cytomegalovirus exposure and HLA in healthy donors. Sequenced by immunoSEQ multiplex PCR; TCRdb stores in-frame clones only, minus some. The sample lists 150,000 to 200,000 clones, approximately 88% seen once, with around 0.96% in the top ten. Sample: PBMCs. These receptor sequences come from a man younger than 45 in good health and CMV-seronegative. Both conserved end residues are part of each CDR3. A D gene is named only where the DNA matches it firmly. Expanded clones are given a class, and other clones once, few, many or no size at all.

size: once
length: 12
D: -
J: TRBJ2-7
V: TRBV28
DNA: TGTGCCAGCAGTTTTGTCAGGGGCGAGCAGTACTTC
CDR3: CASSFVRGEQYF

size: -
length: 15
D: -
J: TRBJ2-3
V: TRBV4-1
DNA: TGCGCCAGCAGCTCCAACGTGCAGGTTGCAGATACGCAGTATTTT
CDR3: CASSSNVQVADTQYF

size: -
length: 13
D: TRBD1
J: TRBJ1-2
V: TRBV19
DNA: TGTGCCAGTAGTATAGGCCCGACAGGGCTTTTGGCCTTC
CDR3: CASSIGPTGLLAF

size: -
length: 17
D: TRBD2
J: TRBJ2-5
V: TRBV5-4
DNA: TGTGCCAGCAGCTTGGGGGGACTAGCGGGGGTTGGGGAGACCCAGTACTTC
CDR3: CASSLGGLAGVGETQYF

size: once
length: 13
D: -
J: TRBJ1-5
V: TRBV7-2
DNA: TGTGCCAGCAGCTTATCCACAAGTCAGCCCCAGCATTTT
CDR3: CASSLSTSQPQHF

size: -
length: 14
D: -
J: TRBJ2-7
V: TRBV7-2
DNA: TGTGCCAGCAGCGCTGCGGTAGGTAGGGGCGAGCAGTACTTC
CDR3: CASSAAVGRGEQYF

size: -
length: 19
D: TRBD2
J: TRBJ2-2
V: TRBV28
DNA: TGTGCCACCAGCGGGTCGAGGGGGGCTAGCGGGGCGAACACCGGGGAGCTGTTTTTT
CDR3: CATSGSRGASGANTGELFF

size: -
length: 16
D: TRBD1
J: TRBJ1-3
V: TRBV5-4
DNA: TGTGCCAGCAGCCTGGGACAGGGGGCTATTCGGAACACCATATATTTT
CDR3: CASSLGQGAIRNTIYF

size: -
length: 13
D: -
J: TRBJ2-7
V: TRBV23-1
DNA: TGCGCCAGCACTTTGGCAGGGGAACACGAGCAGTACTTC
CDR3: CASTLAGEHEQYF

size: -
length: 13
D: TRBD1
J: TRBJ1-2
V: TRBV29-1
DNA: TGCAGCGGGTGGACAGGGGATAACTATGGCTACACCTTC
CDR3: CSGWTGDNYGYTF

size: -
length: 16
D: -
J: TRBJ2-5
V: TRBV7-3
DNA: TGTGCCAGCAGCTTACTCGGAACGGCGGGCCAAGAGACCCAGTACTTC
CDR3: CASSLLGTAGQETQYF

size: -
length: 16
D: TRBD1
J: TRBJ2-2
V: TRBV11-1
DNA: TGTGCCAGCAGCCGTGAGGGAGACAGGGGGACCGGGGAGCTGTTTTTT
CDR3: CASSREGDRGTGELFF

size: -
length: 12
D: -
J: TRBJ2-1
V: TRBV4-1
DNA: TGCGCCAGCAGCCAAGATTGGGGACTTCCGTTCTTC
CDR3: CASSQDWGLPFF

size: -
length: 16
D: TRBD2
J: TRBJ2-1
V: TRBV25-1
DNA: TGTGCCAGCAGTGTAGGTATAGCGGGGCGCTACAATGAGCAGTTCTTC
CDR3: CASSVGIAGRYNEQFF

size: few
length: 14
D: TRBD1
J: TRBJ2-7
V: TRBV28
DNA: TGTGCCAGCAGGCCGGGACAGGCATCCTACGAGCAGTACTTC
CDR3: CASRPGQASYEQYF

size: -
length: 15
D: TRBD2
J: TRBJ2-7
V: TRBV7-2
DNA: TGTGCCAGCAGCACCCGGACTAGCGGGAGTTACGAGCAGTACTTC
CDR3: CASSTRTSGSYEQYF

size: once
length: 18
D: TRBD2
J: TRBJ2-2
V: TRBV27
DNA: TGTGCCAGCAGTCGGGGACTAGCGGGGGGGTCACGCGCCGGGGAGCTGTTTTTT
CDR3: CASSRGLAGGSRAGELFF

size: once
length: 17
D: TRBD2
J: TRBJ2-2
V: TRBV11-2
DNA: TGTGCCAGCAGCTTAGGGCGCGGACTAGCCTCCACCGGGGAGCTGTTTTTT
CDR3: CASSLGRGLASTGELFF